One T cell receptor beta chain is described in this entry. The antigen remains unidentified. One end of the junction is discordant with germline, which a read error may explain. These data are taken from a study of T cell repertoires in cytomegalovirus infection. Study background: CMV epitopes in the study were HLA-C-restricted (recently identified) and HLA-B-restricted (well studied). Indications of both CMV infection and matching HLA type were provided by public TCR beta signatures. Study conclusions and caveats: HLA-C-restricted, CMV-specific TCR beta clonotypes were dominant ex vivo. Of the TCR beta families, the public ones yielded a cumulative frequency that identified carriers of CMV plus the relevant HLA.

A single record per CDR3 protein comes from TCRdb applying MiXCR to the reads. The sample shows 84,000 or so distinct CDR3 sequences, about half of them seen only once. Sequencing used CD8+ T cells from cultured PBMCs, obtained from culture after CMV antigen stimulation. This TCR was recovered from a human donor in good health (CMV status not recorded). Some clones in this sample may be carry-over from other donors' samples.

CDR3 in amino acids: CATFQGGADF. CDR3 in DNA: TGTGCCACCTTCCAAGGGGGGGCTGACTTT. The chain couples TRBV6-1 to TRBJ1-1; TRBD1 might be the D (6 bases). Germline CDR1 reads MNHNS; CDR2 reads SASEGT. The CDR3 contains 10 residues.